Listed below are T cell receptor beta chains from one sample, sequenced in a study of shared clonotypes between healthy human individuals. TCRdb's copy holds only in-frame clones and misses some; the assay was immunoSEQ multiplex PCR. The data contain 600,000 to 750,000 clones, 55% to 80% of them singletons. Sequences were obtained from memory CD4+ T cells sorted from blood. Receptors were obtained from a woman aged 25-40 years in good health. The CDR3 runs from the conserved cysteine through the conserved F or W. D genes are given only for firm matches. Not every row has a clone size; where given, it reads once, few, many or a size class.

J gene | D gene | V gene | clone size | CDR3 DNA | CDR3 protein
TRBJ2-7 | NA | TRBV6-1 | NA | TGTGCCAGCAGGCCCGGGACGGCTACAGGCGAGCAGTACTTC | CASRPGTATGEQYF
TRBJ1-1 | TRBD1 | TRBV19 | many | TGTGCCAGTAGTGTCACAGGGGTTCAGACTGAAGCTTTCTTT | CASSVTGVQTEAFF
TRBJ2-5 | NA | TRBV5-4 | few | TGTGCCAGCAGCCCGTCTGGCGGGATGGAGACCCAGTACTTC | CASSPSGGMETQYF
TRBJ2-3 | TRBD2 | TRBV5-4 | NA | TGTGCCAGCAGCTTCGGGACTAGCGGAACAGATACGCAGTATTTT | CASSFGTSGTDTQYF
TRBJ2-1 | NA | TRBV7-9 | NA | TGTGCCAGCAGCGTTAAATCTGAGCAGTTCTTC | CASSVKSEQFF
TRBJ2-7 | TRBD1 | TRBV6-6 | NA | TGTGCCAGCAGTTATGGGGACAGGGGCTACGAGCAGTACTTC | CASSYGDRGYEQYF
TRBJ2-5 | TRBD2 | TRBV5-1 | once | TGCGCCAGCAGCCCCGGGACTAGCGGGAGCGTTTGGCAAGAGACCCAGTACTTC | CASSPGTSGSVWQETQYF
TRBJ1-2 | NA | TRBV28 | many | TGTGCCAGCAGCTCTAATCGGGCTTATGGCTACACCTTC | CASSSNRAYGYTF
TRBJ1-5 | TRBD1 | TRBV6-1 | few | TGTGCCAGCTCCCGACAGGGCACTCAGCCCCAGCATTTT | CASSRQGTQPQHF
TRBJ2-3 | TRBD2 | TRBV5-1 | NA | TGCGCCAGCAGATCTAGCGGGAATACAGATACGCAGTATTTT | CASRSSGNTDTQYF
TRBJ2-6 | NA | TRBV19 | NA | TGTGCCAGTAGTACGTTGGGGGCCAACGTCCTGACTTTC | CASSTLGANVLTF
TRBJ2-2 | TRBD1 | TRBV5-1 | NA | TGCGCCAGCAGCTTCCTTGGGACAGGGGGCCGCGCCGGGGAGCTGTTTTTT | CASSFLGTGGRAGELFF
TRBJ1-2 | NA | TRBV4-1 | NA | TGCGCCAGCAGCCTTGGACAAGCTAACTATGGCTACACCTTC | CASSLGQANYGYTF